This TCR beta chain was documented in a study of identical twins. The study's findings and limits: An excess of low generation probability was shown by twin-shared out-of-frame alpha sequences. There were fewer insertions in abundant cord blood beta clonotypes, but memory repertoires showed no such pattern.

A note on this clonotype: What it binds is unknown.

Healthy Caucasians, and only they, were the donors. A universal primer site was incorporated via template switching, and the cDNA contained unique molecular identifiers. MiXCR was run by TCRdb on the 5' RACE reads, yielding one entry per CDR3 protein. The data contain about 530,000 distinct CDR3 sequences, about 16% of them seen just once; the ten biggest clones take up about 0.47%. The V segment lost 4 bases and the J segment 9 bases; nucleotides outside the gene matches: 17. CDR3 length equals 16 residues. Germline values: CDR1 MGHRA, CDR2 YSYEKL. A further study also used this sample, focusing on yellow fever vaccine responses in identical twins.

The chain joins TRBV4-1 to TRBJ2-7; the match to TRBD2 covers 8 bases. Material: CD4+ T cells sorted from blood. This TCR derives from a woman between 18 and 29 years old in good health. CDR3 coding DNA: TGCGCCAGCAGCCCTTCGGGTGGTAGCGGGGACGGGATGCAGTACGTC. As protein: CASSPSGGSGDGMQYV.